These T cell receptor beta chains were read from a single sample in a study of blood T cell repertoires in COVID-19. The protocol was immunoSEQ multiplex PCR, while the TCRdb copy is restricted to in-frame clones and leaves out a portion. The profile shows under 45,000 clones, 78% of them singletons. The specimen sequenced was peripheral blood. The receptor source for this set is a man aged 55-75 years with acute or convalescent COVID-19. Each CDR3 is given with its conserved first and last residue. Fields, in order: D gene, V gene, J gene, clone size, CDR3 length, CDR3 protein, CDR3 DNA. The D gene is left open where the match is weak. Clone size appears in some rows only: once, few, many, or a class for an expanded clone.

>-|TRBV19|TRBJ2-1|once|16
CASSTTRTSPHNEQFF
TGTGCCAGTAGTACAACCCGAACTAGCCCGCACAATGAGCAGTTCTTC
>-|TRBV2|TRBJ1-2|few|15
CASSDSNRQSYGYTF
TGTGCCAGCAGTGATAGTAATAGACAGTCCTATGGCTACACCTTC
>-|TRBV7-8|TRBJ1-4|-|14
CASSRQVASEKLFF
TGTGCCAGCAGCCGTCAGGTTGCGTCTGAAAAACTGTTTTTT
>-|TRBV15|TRBJ1-2|-|15
CATSRQSGHLYGYTF
TGTGCCACCAGCCGACAATCGGGACACCTCTATGGCTACACCTTC
>-|TRBV28|TRBJ1-2|-|11
CASRSVKGYTF
TGTGCCAGCAGATCAGTGAAGGGCTACACCTTC
>TRBD2|TRBV18|TRBJ2-7|-|17
CASSPPTSGRGYYEQYF
TGTGCCAGCTCACCTCCGACTAGCGGGAGGGGGTACTACGAGCAGTACTTC
>TRBD2|TRBV3-1/TRBV3-2|TRBJ2-5|-|14
CASSQRRGGETQYF
TGTGCCAGCAGCCAACGACGGGGGGGAGAGACCCAGTACTTC
>TRBD1|TRBV13|TRBJ2-5|-|16
CASSFDRGKDQETQYF
TGTGCCAGCAGCTTCGACAGGGGGAAAGACCAAGAGACCCAGTACTTC
>-|TRBV15|TRBJ2-5|-|14
CATSREEGTKTQYF
TGTGCCACCAGCAGAGAGGAGGGAACGAAGACCCAGTACTTC
>-|TRBV9|TRBJ2-3|-|14
CASSVQGWGDTQYF
TGTGCCAGCAGCGTACAGGGATGGGGAGATACGCAGTATTTT
>-|TRBV28|TRBJ1-5|few|14
CASSLAGKNQPQHF
TGTGCCAGCAGTTTAGCCGGGAAAAATCAGCCCCAGCATTTT
>-|TRBV5-1|TRBJ2-6|-|18
CASSLMDSHASGANVLTF
TGCGCCAGCAGCCTCATGGACAGTCACGCCTCTGGGGCCAACGTCCTGACTTTC
>-|TRBV3-1/TRBV3-2|TRBJ2-1|-|14
CASSIGGSYNEQFF
TGTGCCAGCAGTATAGGGGGCTCCTACAATGAGCAGTTCTTC
>-|TRBV11-2|TRBJ2-3|-|18
CASSSTAVRQASTDTQYF
TGTGCCAGCAGCTCGACCGCGGTAAGACAGGCGAGCACAGATACGCAGTATTTT
>-|TRBV20-1|TRBJ2-7|-|11
CSARVLYEQYF
TGCAGTGCTAGAGTACTCTACGAGCAGTACTTC
>-|TRBV11-3|TRBJ2-2|-|13
CASSQGGTGELFF
TGTGCCAGCAGCCAGGGGGGCACCGGGGAGCTGTTTTTT
>-|TRBV7-2|TRBJ2-5|-|13
CASTRLGGETQYF
TGTGCCAGCACCCGACTGGGTGGAGAGACCCAGTACTTC
>TRBD1|TRBV5-1|TRBJ2-3|-|14
CASRSGGVTDTQYF
TGCGCCAGCAGGTCAGGGGGTGTTACAGATACGCAGTATTTT
>-|TRBV11-2|TRBJ2-1|-|15
CASSLGRAEGNEQFF
TGTGCCAGCAGCTTAGGCAGGGCGGAGGGGAATGAGCAGTTCTTC
>TRBD2|TRBV2|TRBJ2-1|-|15
CASSVMLAGVDEQFF
TGTGCCAGCAGTGTTATGCTAGCGGGAGTTGATGAGCAGTTCTTC
>-|TRBV4-2|TRBJ2-1|-|15
CASSQTGDKYNEQFF
TGTGCCAGCAGCCAGACTGGGGACAAATACAATGAGCAGTTCTTC
>-|TRBV5-1|TRBJ1-1|-|13
CASSFRGNTEAFF
TGCGCCAGCAGCTTCAGGGGGAACACTGAAGCTTTCTTT
>TRBD1|TRBV6-1|TRBJ2-3|-|15
CASSEDRGTTDTQYF
TGTGCCAGCAGTGAGGACAGGGGTACCACAGATACGCAGTATTTT
>TRBD2|TRBV18|TRBJ2-7|once|15
CASSRTSGSTYEQYF
TGTGCCAGCTCACGTACTAGCGGGAGCACCTACGAGCAGTACTTC
>TRBD1|TRBV4-3|TRBJ2-3|-|16
CASSQGRQGLLDTQYF
TGCGCCAGCAGCCAAGGTCGACAGGGGTTATTGGATACGCAGTATTTT
>-|TRBV30|TRBJ2-1|-|15
CAWRGPGKIYNEQFF
TGTGCCTGGAGGGGGCCAGGGAAGATCTACAATGAGCAGTTCTTC
>-|TRBV5-1|TRBJ1-4|-|15
CASSLALQANEKLFF
TGCGCCAGCAGCTTGGCCCTACAGGCTAATGAAAAACTGTTTTTT
>TRBD1|TRBV3-1/TRBV3-2|TRBJ1-1|many|20
CASSQKGKWSRDSMNTEAFF
TGTGCCAGCAGCCAAAAGGGGAAGTGGTCCCGGGACAGTATGAACACTGAAGCTTTCTTT
>TRBD2|TRBV25-1|TRBJ2-7|-|17
CASRGQGKTSGAYEQYF
TGTGCCAGCAGAGGACAGGGGAAGACTAGCGGGGCCTACGAGCAGTACTTC
>-|TRBV11-2|TRBJ1-6|-|16
CASSSSWASGDSPLHF
TGTGCCAGCAGCTCCAGCTGGGCCTCGGGGGATTCACCCCTCCACTTT
>TRBD1|TRBV28|TRBJ2-7|-|15
CASSFPLQQGYEQYF
TGTGCCAGCAGTTTCCCCTTACAACAGGGGTACGAGCAGTACTTC
>TRBD1|TRBV18|TRBJ1-1|-|17
CASSPLDRGRVNTEAFF
TGTGCCAGCTCACCTTTGGACAGGGGAAGGGTGAACACTGAAGCTTTCTTT
>TRBD2|TRBV5-5|TRBJ2-1|few|18
CASSLVGTSGSSYNEQFF
TGTGCCAGCAGCTTGGTGGGGACTAGCGGGAGTTCCTACAATGAGCAGTTCTTC
>TRBD2|TRBV7-6|TRBJ2-5|-|16
CASSLGAGGSQETQYF
TGTGCCAGCAGCTTAGGCGCGGGAGGATCCCAAGAGACCCAGTACTTC
>-|TRBV9|TRBJ2-3|-|11
CASSVADTQYF
TGTGCCAGCAGCGTCGCGGATACGCAGTATTTT